Listed below are T cell receptor beta chains from one sample, sequenced in a study of blood T cell repertoires in COVID-19. Clones were read by immunoSEQ multiplex PCR, and TCRdb kept only the in-frame ones, dropping some. Of about 360,000 clones listed, more than 75% are singletons. Material for sequencing was peripheral blood. These receptors were collected from a human donor with acute or convalescent COVID-19. The donor label of this sample is uncertain. Each CDR3 is given with its conserved first and last residue. D genes are given only for firm matches. The size entry is marked missing in some rows and otherwise reads once, few, many or a size class.

abundance: NA; v_gene: TRBV19; j_gene: TRBJ1-1; d_gene: NA; CDR3nt: TGTGCCAGTAGTATCTTGGCGGCGGGCTCTGAAGCTTTCTTT; CDR3aa: CASSILAAGSEAFF
abundance: once; v_gene: TRBV12-3/TRBV12-4; j_gene: TRBJ2-5; d_gene: TRBD1; CDR3nt: TGTGCCAGCAGTTTAATGACAGGGGGAACCCAGTACTTC; CDR3aa: CASSLMTGGTQYF
abundance: NA; v_gene: TRBV3-1/TRBV3-2; j_gene: TRBJ1-2; d_gene: NA; CDR3nt: TGTGCCAGCAGCCAAAGGCCTGACAGTAACTATGGCTACACCTTC; CDR3aa: CASSQRPDSNYGYTF
abundance: NA; v_gene: TRBV6-5; j_gene: TRBJ2-5; d_gene: TRBD2; CDR3nt: TGTGCCAGCAACCCACTAGCGGGGGGACAAGAGACCCAGTACTTC; CDR3aa: CASNPLAGGQETQYF
abundance: once; v_gene: TRBV6-6; j_gene: TRBJ1-1; d_gene: NA; CDR3nt: TGTGCCAGCAGCCTAGGTGGAGGCTTGATGAACACTGAAGCTTTCTTT; CDR3aa: CASSLGGGLMNTEAFF
abundance: NA; v_gene: TRBV3-1/TRBV3-2; j_gene: TRBJ2-1; d_gene: TRBD2; CDR3nt: TGTGCCAGCAGCCAACCCCAGGGAGGGAGGAATGAGCAGTTCTTC; CDR3aa: CASSQPQGGRNEQFF
abundance: NA; v_gene: TRBV6-5; j_gene: TRBJ2-1; d_gene: NA; CDR3nt: TGTGCCAGCCTTAACGGGGGTACTTCCTACAATGAGCAGTTCTTC; CDR3aa: CASLNGGTSYNEQFF
abundance: NA; v_gene: TRBV7-9; j_gene: TRBJ1-3; d_gene: NA; CDR3nt: TGTGCCAGCACCCCAGGGAACACCATATATTTT; CDR3aa: CASTPGNTIYF
abundance: NA; v_gene: TRBV7-8; j_gene: TRBJ1-5; d_gene: NA; CDR3nt: TGTGCCAGCAGCTTAACCTCTACAGGGTTAGTTAGCAATCAGCCCCAGCATTTT; CDR3aa: CASSLTSTGLVSNQPQHF
abundance: NA; v_gene: TRBV19; j_gene: TRBJ2-1; d_gene: TRBD2; CDR3nt: TGTGCCAGTAGTATAGCGGCGGGAGGGCCAGGAAATGAGCAGTTCTTC; CDR3aa: CASSIAAGGPGNEQFF
abundance: once; v_gene: TRBV19; j_gene: TRBJ2-1; d_gene: TRBD2; CDR3nt: TGTGCCAGTAGTTCCCAGACTAGCGGGAGTTACAATGAGCAGTTCTTC; CDR3aa: CASSSQTSGSYNEQFF
abundance: NA; v_gene: TRBV6-6; j_gene: TRBJ2-1; d_gene: TRBD2; CDR3nt: TGTGCCAGCAGTCCAACCCTAGCGGGGGGGCCGTGGGATGAGCAGTTCTTC; CDR3aa: CASSPTLAGGPWDEQFF
abundance: NA; v_gene: TRBV6-5; j_gene: TRBJ2-1; d_gene: TRBD1; CDR3nt: TGTGCCAGCAGTCCAGGGGGACAGTCCTACAATGAGCAGTTCTTC; CDR3aa: CASSPGGQSYNEQFF
abundance: NA; v_gene: TRBV2; j_gene: TRBJ1-5; d_gene: NA; CDR3nt: TGTGCCAGCAGCAAACAGGGCTCTCAGCCCCAGCATTTT; CDR3aa: CASSKQGSQPQHF
abundance: once; v_gene: TRBV6-5; j_gene: TRBJ2-7; d_gene: NA; CDR3nt: TGTGCCAGCAGAAGCGGACCACCTCGCTACGAGCAGTACTTC; CDR3aa: CASRSGPPRYEQYF
abundance: NA; v_gene: TRBV5-4; j_gene: TRBJ1-4; d_gene: NA; CDR3nt: TGTGCCAGCAGCCTGGACTTCAATGAAAAACTGTTTTTT; CDR3aa: CASSLDFNEKLFF
abundance: NA; v_gene: TRBV5-1; j_gene: TRBJ1-2; d_gene: TRBD1; CDR3nt: TGCGCCAGCACTCGTGCGACAGGGGATGGCTACACCTTC; CDR3aa: CASTRATGDGYTF
abundance: NA; v_gene: TRBV2; j_gene: TRBJ2-7; d_gene: TRBD1; CDR3nt: TGTGCCAGGCGACAGGGGGCAGGCTACGAGCAGTACTTC; CDR3aa: CARRQGAGYEQYF
abundance: NA; v_gene: TRBV12-3/TRBV12-4; j_gene: TRBJ1-5; d_gene: NA; CDR3nt: TGTGCCAGCAGTTTCTCCCAGGATCAGCCCCAGCATTTT; CDR3aa: CASSFSQDQPQHF
abundance: NA; v_gene: TRBV5-1; j_gene: TRBJ2-2; d_gene: TRBD1; CDR3nt: TGCGCCAGCAGCGGACAGGCGAACACCGGGGAGCTGTTTTTT; CDR3aa: CASSGQANTGELFF
abundance: NA; v_gene: TRBV5-4; j_gene: TRBJ2-3; d_gene: NA; CDR3nt: TGTGCCAGCAGCCTGAAAGCGGTCCAGAGCACAGATACGCAGTATTTT; CDR3aa: CASSLKAVQSTDTQYF
abundance: NA; v_gene: TRBV2; j_gene: TRBJ1-2; d_gene: TRBD1; CDR3nt: TGTGCCAGCACGCGGACAGGGAGACCCTATGGCTACACCTTC; CDR3aa: CASTRTGRPYGYTF
abundance: NA; v_gene: TRBV13; j_gene: TRBJ1-1; d_gene: TRBD1; CDR3nt: TGTGCCAGCAGCTGGCAGGGGGCGAACACTGAAGCTTTCTTT; CDR3aa: CASSWQGANTEAFF
abundance: NA; v_gene: TRBV24-1; j_gene: TRBJ1-5; d_gene: TRBD1; CDR3nt: TGTGCCACCAGTGATTTCGGGAGGGGGGACAGGGAGTTACTATCCAATCAGCCCCAGCATTTT; CDR3aa: CATSDFGRGDRELLSNQPQHF
abundance: NA; v_gene: TRBV4-1; j_gene: TRBJ2-7; d_gene: TRBD1; CDR3nt: TGCGCCAGCAGCCACGCCGGGACAGGGGGTGACGAGCAGTACTTC; CDR3aa: CASSHAGTGGDEQYF
abundance: NA; v_gene: TRBV28; j_gene: TRBJ1-5; d_gene: NA; CDR3nt: TGTGCCAGCAGTCCCCTGACAGATCAGCCCCAGCATTTT; CDR3aa: CASSPLTDQPQHF
abundance: NA; v_gene: TRBV29-1; j_gene: TRBJ1-1; d_gene: NA; CDR3nt: TGCAGCGTTGAAGATTGTAGGACAGAAGGTGAAGCTTTCTTT; CDR3aa: CSVEDCRTEGEAFF
abundance: NA; v_gene: TRBV12-5; j_gene: TRBJ1-3; d_gene: NA; CDR3nt: TGTGCTAGTGGTTTGGCAACAGGGAGCTCTGGAAACACCATATATTTT; CDR3aa: CASGLATGSSGNTIYF
abundance: NA; v_gene: TRBV28; j_gene: TRBJ2-2; d_gene: NA; CDR3nt: TGTGCCAGCAGTCTCCAACAGAACACCGGGGAGCTGTTTTTT; CDR3aa: CASSLQQNTGELFF
abundance: NA; v_gene: TRBV20-1; j_gene: TRBJ2-1; d_gene: NA; CDR3nt: TGCAGTGCTAGTTACCCCCCCAGGGATGAACAGTTCTTC; CDR3aa: CSASYPPRDEQFF
abundance: NA; v_gene: TRBV11-2; j_gene: TRBJ1-1; d_gene: NA; CDR3nt: TGTGCCAGCAGCAAAAGGCAGGCCGGGGGCACTGAAGCTTTCTTT; CDR3aa: CASSKRQAGGTEAFF
abundance: NA; v_gene: TRBV27; j_gene: TRBJ1-5; d_gene: TRBD1; CDR3nt: TGTGCCAGCAGTTCCGAAGGGACAGGGAGCAATCAGCCCCAGCATTTT; CDR3aa: CASSSEGTGSNQPQHF
abundance: NA; v_gene: TRBV4-1; j_gene: TRBJ2-7; d_gene: TRBD1; CDR3nt: TGCGCCAGCAGCCAAGAGGGGACAGTACTCTACGAGCAGTACTTC; CDR3aa: CASSQEGTVLYEQYF
abundance: once; v_gene: TRBV30; j_gene: TRBJ1-1; d_gene: NA; CDR3nt: TGTGCCTGGAGGCCGACAGAGAACACTGAAGCTTTCTTT; CDR3aa: CAWRPTENTEAFF
abundance: NA; v_gene: TRBV4-1; j_gene: TRBJ2-3; d_gene: TRBD2; CDR3nt: TGCGCCAGCAGCCAAGACCAGCGGGGAGTCTCCACAGATACGCAGTATTTT; CDR3aa: CASSQDQRGVSTDTQYF
abundance: few; v_gene: TRBV5-1; j_gene: TRBJ2-7; d_gene: TRBD1; CDR3nt: TGCGCCAGCAGCCCGGGACAGTCTTACAGCTACGAGCAGTACTTC; CDR3aa: CASSPGQSYSYEQYF
abundance: NA; v_gene: TRBV25-1; j_gene: TRBJ1-2; d_gene: NA; CDR3nt: TGTGCCAGCAGTGAATATAACCGGGGGGCGGATGGCTACACCTTC; CDR3aa: CASSEYNRGADGYTF
abundance: once; v_gene: TRBV20-1; j_gene: TRBJ1-2; d_gene: NA; CDR3nt: TGCAGTGCTAGTACTGGGACAAACTATGGCTACACCTTC; CDR3aa: CSASTGTNYGYTF
abundance: NA; v_gene: TRBV12-3/TRBV12-4; j_gene: TRBJ1-5; d_gene: NA; CDR3nt: TGTGCCAGCAGTCTCGGGACACACAGGTCGCATTTT; CDR3aa: CASSLGTHRSHF
abundance: NA; v_gene: TRBV27; j_gene: TRBJ2-3; d_gene: NA; CDR3nt: TGTGCCAGCAGTCCAAAGCCAGGTCCCGGTCTGTCGTCGCAGTATTTT; CDR3aa: CASSPKPGPGLSSQYF
abundance: once; v_gene: TRBV28; j_gene: TRBJ1-5; d_gene: NA; CDR3nt: TGTGCCAGCAGTTTTCCTCCCGGACAGAGATATAGCAATCAGCCCCAGCATTTT; CDR3aa: CASSFPPGQRYSNQPQHF
abundance: few; v_gene: TRBV19; j_gene: TRBJ2-2; d_gene: TRBD2; CDR3nt: TGTGCCAGTAATCTAGCGGGAGGAACCGGGGAGCTGTTTTTT; CDR3aa: CASNLAGGTGELFF
abundance: few; v_gene: TRBV27; j_gene: TRBJ1-2; d_gene: NA; CDR3nt: TGTGCCAGCAGTTTAGGCAGGGGTGGTTCCTATGGCTACACCTTC; CDR3aa: CASSLGRGGSYGYTF
abundance: NA; v_gene: TRBV4-1; j_gene: TRBJ1-5; d_gene: TRBD1; CDR3nt: TGCGCCAGCAGCCGGTTCGACAGGGAGGTTCAGCCCCAGCATTTT; CDR3aa: CASSRFDREVQPQHF
abundance: NA; v_gene: TRBV3-1/TRBV3-2; j_gene: TRBJ2-7; d_gene: NA; CDR3nt: TGTGCCAGCAGCCACCGACAGGCCCTGTACGAGCAGTACTTC; CDR3aa: CASSHRQALYEQYF
abundance: few; v_gene: TRBV28; j_gene: TRBJ2-5; d_gene: TRBD2; CDR3nt: TGTGCCAGCAGTTTTTCCAGCGGGGGGCAAGAGACCCAGTACTTC; CDR3aa: CASSFSSGGQETQYF
abundance: once; v_gene: TRBV27; j_gene: TRBJ1-5; d_gene: NA; CDR3nt: TGTGCCAGCAGTCCGTCGGGGGGTCCCATTAATAGCAATCAGCCCCAGCATTTT; CDR3aa: CASSPSGGPINSNQPQHF
abundance: NA; v_gene: TRBV7-6; j_gene: TRBJ1-1; d_gene: TRBD1; CDR3nt: TGTGCCAGCAGCTTGAGACAGGGAAGGAACACTGAAGCTTTCTTT; CDR3aa: CASSLRQGRNTEAFF
abundance: NA; v_gene: TRBV7-6; j_gene: TRBJ2-3; d_gene: TRBD2; CDR3nt: TGTGCCAGCAGCTTACAGGGAGGGGGCACAGATACGCAGTATTTT; CDR3aa: CASSLQGGGTDTQYF
abundance: NA; v_gene: TRBV15; j_gene: TRBJ2-7; d_gene: NA; CDR3nt: TGTGCCACCAGCAGAAGCGGACGGACCGCGGAGGAGCAGTACTTC; CDR3aa: CATSRSGRTAEEQYF
abundance: NA; v_gene: TRBV27; j_gene: TRBJ2-4; d_gene: TRBD1; CDR3nt: TGTCCTACCCTCTTTCCAGGGGGTTACGGAAACATTCAGTACTTC; CDR3aa: CPTLFPGGYGNIQYF
abundance: NA; v_gene: TRBV18; j_gene: TRBJ1-4; d_gene: TRBD1; CDR3nt: TGTGCCAGCTCACCGAACAGGGGTGAAAATGAAAAACTGTTTTTT; CDR3aa: CASSPNRGENEKLFF
abundance: NA; v_gene: TRBV2; j_gene: TRBJ1-2; d_gene: NA; CDR3nt: TGTGCCAGCAGTGAAGTCCCGGGGGACTATGGCTACACCTTC; CDR3aa: CASSEVPGDYGYTF
abundance: few; v_gene: TRBV5-6; j_gene: TRBJ1-6; d_gene: NA; CDR3nt: TGTGCCAGCAGCTCGATAGGTAGAGGATATAATTCACCCCTCCACTTT; CDR3aa: CASSSIGRGYNSPLHF
abundance: NA; v_gene: TRBV5-1; j_gene: TRBJ1-5; d_gene: TRBD1; CDR3nt: TGCGCCAGCAGCTTGGGGGACAGGTCGGGTCAGCCCCAGCATTTT; CDR3aa: CASSLGDRSGQPQHF